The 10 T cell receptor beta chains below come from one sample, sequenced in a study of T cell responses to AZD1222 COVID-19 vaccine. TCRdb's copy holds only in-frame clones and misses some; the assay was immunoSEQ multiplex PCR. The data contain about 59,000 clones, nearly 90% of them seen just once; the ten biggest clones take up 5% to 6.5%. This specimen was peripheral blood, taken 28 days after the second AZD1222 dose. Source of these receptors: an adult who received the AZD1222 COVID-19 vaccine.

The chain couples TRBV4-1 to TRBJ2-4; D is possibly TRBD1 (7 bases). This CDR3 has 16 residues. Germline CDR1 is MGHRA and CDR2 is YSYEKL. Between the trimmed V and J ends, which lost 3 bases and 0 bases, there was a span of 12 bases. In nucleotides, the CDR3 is TGCGCCAGCAGCCAGCGGGACAGCCTAGCCAAAAACATTCAGTACTTC. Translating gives CASSQRDSLAKNIQYF.

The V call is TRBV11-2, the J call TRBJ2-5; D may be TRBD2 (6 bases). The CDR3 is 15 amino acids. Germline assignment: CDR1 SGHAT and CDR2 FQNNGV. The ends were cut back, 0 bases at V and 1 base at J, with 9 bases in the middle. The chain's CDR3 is CASSLEAGPQETQYF. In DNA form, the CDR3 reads TGTGCCAGCAGCTTAGAGGCGGGGCCCCAAGAGACCCAGTACTTC.

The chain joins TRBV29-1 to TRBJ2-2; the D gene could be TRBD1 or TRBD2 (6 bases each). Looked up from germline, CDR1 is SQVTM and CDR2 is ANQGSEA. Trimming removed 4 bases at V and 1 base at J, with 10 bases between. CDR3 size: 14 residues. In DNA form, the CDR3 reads TGCAGCGTTGCGAAGGGGGGGAACACCGGGGAGCTGTTTTTT. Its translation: CSVAKGGNTGELFF.

The CDR3 DNA reads as TGTGCCAGCAGCCCCTGGGTCTCGACCTACGAGCAGTACTTC. It translates to CASSPWVSTYEQYF. The rearrangement links TRBV7-2 to TRBJ2-7; D uncertain. CDR1 is SGHTA and CDR2 is FQGNSA in the germline V gene. The V gene lost 5 bases and the J gene lost 2 bases, with 13 bases spanning the gap. The CDR3 totals 14 residues.

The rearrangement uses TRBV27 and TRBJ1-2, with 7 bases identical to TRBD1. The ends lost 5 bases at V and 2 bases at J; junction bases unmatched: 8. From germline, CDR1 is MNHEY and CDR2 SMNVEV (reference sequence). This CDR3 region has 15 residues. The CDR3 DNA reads TGTGCCAGCAGTAAATGGGACAGACCAAACTATGGCTACACCTTC. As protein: CASSKWDRPNYGYTF.

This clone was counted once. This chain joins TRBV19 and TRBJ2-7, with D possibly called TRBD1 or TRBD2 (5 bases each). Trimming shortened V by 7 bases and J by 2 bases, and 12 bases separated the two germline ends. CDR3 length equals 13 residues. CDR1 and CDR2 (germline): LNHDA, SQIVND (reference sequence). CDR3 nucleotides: TGTGCCAGTACCGGGGACCCAACCTACGAGCAGTACTTC. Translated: CASTGDPTYEQYF. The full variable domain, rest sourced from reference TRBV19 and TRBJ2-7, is DGGITQSPKYLFRKEGQNVTLSCEQNLNHDAMYWYRQDPGQGLRLIYYSQIVNDFQKGDIAEGYSVSREKKESFPLTVTSAQKNPTAFYLCASTGDPTYEQYFGPGTRLTVT.

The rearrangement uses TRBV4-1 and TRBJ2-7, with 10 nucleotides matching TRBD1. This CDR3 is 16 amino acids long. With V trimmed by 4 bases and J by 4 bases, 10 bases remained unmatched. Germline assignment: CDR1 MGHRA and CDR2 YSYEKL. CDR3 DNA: TGCGCCAGCAGCCCGAAGTTAGGACAGGGGGGTTACGAGCAGTACTTC. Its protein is CASSPKLGQGGYEQYF.

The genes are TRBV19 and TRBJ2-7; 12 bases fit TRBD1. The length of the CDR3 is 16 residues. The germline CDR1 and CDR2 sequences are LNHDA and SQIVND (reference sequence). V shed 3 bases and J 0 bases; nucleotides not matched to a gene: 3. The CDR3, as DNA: TGTGCCAGTAGTATCCAGGGACAGGGGGCCTCCTACGAGCAGTACTTC. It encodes CASSIQGQGASYEQYF. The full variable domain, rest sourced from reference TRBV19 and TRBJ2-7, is DGGITQSPKYLFRKEGQNVTLSCEQNLNHDAMYWYRQDPGQGLRLIYYSQIVNDFQKGDIAEGYSVSREKKESFPLTVTSAQKNPTAFYLCASSIQGQGASYEQYFGPGTRLTVT.

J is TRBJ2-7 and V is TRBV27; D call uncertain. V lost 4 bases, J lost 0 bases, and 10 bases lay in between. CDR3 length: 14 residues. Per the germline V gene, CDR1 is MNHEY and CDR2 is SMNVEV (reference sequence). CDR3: CASSYLTSSYEQYF. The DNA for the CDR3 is TGTGCCAGCAGTTACCTGACATCCTCCTACGAGCAGTACTTC.

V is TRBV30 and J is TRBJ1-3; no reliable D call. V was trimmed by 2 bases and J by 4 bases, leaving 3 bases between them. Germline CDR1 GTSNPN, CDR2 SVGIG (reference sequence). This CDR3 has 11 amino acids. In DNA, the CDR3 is TGTGCCTGGAGTACCGGAAACACCATATATTTT. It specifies CAWSTGNTIYF.